The rows below give T cell receptor beta chains drawn from one sample of a study of blood T cell repertoires in COVID-19. The repertoire was sequenced with immunoSEQ multiplex PCR; TCRdb's copy has only in-frame clones and lacks some. The sample carries hundreds of thousands of clones, about 82% recorded once. Sequencing input: peripheral blood. The receptors here all came from a man aged 45 to 65 with COVID-19, enrolled during active disease. Both conserved end residues are part of each CDR3. D genes are given only for firm matches. Clone sizes are given selectively: once, few, many, or a class where the clone is expanded.

abundance	v_gene	d_gene	j_gene	CDR3aa	CDR3nt
few	TRBV6-6	NA	TRBJ2-1	CASSFEWSSYNEQFF	TGTGCCAGCAGTTTCGAGTGGAGCTCCTACAATGAGCAGTTCTTC
NA	TRBV6-2/TRBV6-3	NA	TRBJ2-3	CASSYLGDTQYF	TGTGCCAGCAGTTACCTCGGAGATACGCAGTATTTT
NA	TRBV19	TRBD1	TRBJ2-3	CASRDRGRTDTQYF	TGTGCCAGTAGGGACAGGGGCAGGACAGATACGCAGTATTTT
NA	TRBV20-1	NA	TRBJ2-3	CSARLPPEEYF	TGCAGTGCTAGACTCCCTCCTGAGGAGTATTTT
NA	TRBV6-5	NA	TRBJ2-1	CASSYSMGSSYNEQFF	TGTGCCAGCAGTTACTCGATGGGGAGCTCCTACAATGAGCAGTTCTTC
NA	TRBV5-5	TRBD1	TRBJ1-1	CASSLVQGGTEAFF	TGTGCCAGCAGCTTGGTTCAGGGGGGCACTGAAGCTTTCTTT
NA	TRBV19	NA	TRBJ2-4	CASSIEGSGVYKNIQYF	TGTGCCAGTAGTATAGAGGGGTCAGGGGTCTATAAAAACATTCAGTACTTC
NA	TRBV18	NA	TRBJ2-3	CASSPAEADTQYF	TGTGCCAGCTCACCCGCAGAGGCGGATACGCAGTATTTT
NA	TRBV19	TRBD1	TRBJ2-5	CASSMGQGPETQYF	TGTGCCAGTAGTATGGGACAGGGTCCAGAGACCCAGTACTTC
NA	TRBV7-9	NA	TRBJ1-5	CASSLGDQPQHF	TGTGCCAGCAGTCTAGGGGATCAGCCCCAGCATTTT
NA	TRBV3-1/TRBV3-2	TRBD1	TRBJ1-3	CASSQGTRGQRLGNTIYF	TGTGCCAGCAGCCAAGGTACGAGGGGACAGCGTCTCGGAAACACCATATATTTT
NA	TRBV6-6	NA	TRBJ1-4	CASSYTGNEKLFF	TGTGCCAGCAGTTACACGGGTAATGAAAAACTGTTTTTT
NA	TRBV15	NA	TRBJ2-5	CATSREMRITKETQYF	TGTGCCACCAGCAGAGAAATGAGAATTACCAAGGAGACCCAGTACTTC
once	TRBV7-6	TRBD2	TRBJ2-3	CASSSRLASDTDTQYF	TGTGCCAGCAGCTCAAGACTAGCCTCTGACACAGATACGCAGTATTTT
NA	TRBV7-8	TRBD2	TRBJ2-1	CASSYGTSGDLPYNEQFF	TGTGCCAGCAGCTACGGGACTAGCGGGGACTTGCCCTACAATGAGCAGTTCTTC
NA	TRBV30	NA	TRBJ2-2	CAWTEDGELFF	TGTGCCTGGACGGAGGACGGGGAGCTGTTTTTT
NA	TRBV9	TRBD1	TRBJ2-1	CASSVGQGARNEQFF	TGTGCCAGCAGCGTAGGACAGGGGGCGCGCAATGAGCAGTTCTTC
NA	TRBV2	NA	TRBJ1-6	CASSGEVSSPLHF	TGTGCCAGCAGTGGGGAGGTTAGTTCACCCCTCCACTTT
NA	TRBV3-1/TRBV3-2	NA	TRBJ2-3	CASSQYNPDTQYF	TGTGCCAGCAGCCAGTACAACCCAGATACGCAGTATTTT
NA	TRBV9	NA	TRBJ1-1	CASSVGPGENTEAFF	TGTGCCAGCAGCGTAGGGCCCGGGGAGAACACTGAAGCTTTCTTT
NA	TRBV5-5	NA	TRBJ2-7	CASSQQGTSYEQYF	TGTGCCAGCAGCCAACAGGGAACGTCCTACGAGCAGTACTTC
NA	TRBV3-1/TRBV3-2	NA	TRBJ2-3	CASSQAARTDTQYF	TGTGCCAGCAGCCAAGCCGCTAGGACAGATACGCAGTATTTT
NA	TRBV7-8	TRBD1	TRBJ2-7	CASTWDRDYEQYF	TGTGCCAGCACTTGGGACAGGGATTACGAGCAGTACTTC
NA	TRBV14	NA	TRBJ2-5	CASSQVHGRSIQTQYF	TGTGCCAGCAGCCAAGTTCATGGCAGAAGTATCCAAACCCAGTACTTC
once	TRBV19	NA	TRBJ2-2	CASRGGMNTGELFF	TGTGCCAGTAGAGGGGGAATGAACACCGGGGAGCTGTTTTTT
NA	TRBV30	NA	TRBJ1-6	CAWSSDRRWTDSPLHF	TGTGCCTGGAGTTCAGACAGGCGGTGGACAGATTCACCCCTCCACTTT